This record covers a single TCR beta chain. Antigen unknown. PCR employed 60 Vbeta and 13 Jbeta primers. Produced via immunoSEQ multiplex PCR; TCRdb's table is partial and in-frame only. The data hold around 140,000 clones, with roughly 79% observed a single time. This sample is part of a study of cytomegalovirus exposure and HLA in healthy donors. The overall study: Earlier results showed approximately 110 million unique TCR beta sequences derived from 150 million to 200 million T cells. HLA-typed donors contributed about 85 million unique TCRs, which were held in an early data release. Study-wide results and limits: A later analysis linked a missense DCLRE1C variant to TCR beta V- and J-gene trimming. A likely sequencing artifact accounted for one observed cluster of highly shared sequence variants.

The CDR3 consists of 13 residues. The junction had 4 bases not matched to a gene; V was cut back by 0 bases and J by 8 bases. Germline loops: CDR1 SGHTS, CDR2 YDEGEE. The sequence was obtained from a woman between 40 and 55 years old in good health and CMV-seronegative. The sample was PBMCs. V and J are TRBV5-8 and TRBJ1-2; 7 bases are shared with TRBD1. CDR3 protein: CASSLGTGSGYTF. The CDR3 coding sequence is TGTGCCAGCAGCTTGGGGACAGGTTCGGGCTACACCTTC.